These 7 T cell receptor beta chains came from one sample sequenced in a study of shared clonotypes between healthy human individuals. CD45RO negativity and positive selection for CCR7 defined naive CD8 cells, a population that excluded terminally differentiated effector memory CD45RA+ cells. The table came from immunoSEQ multiplex PCR; TCRdb's copy has only in-frame clones and leaves some out. Of around 550,000 clones listed, 85% to 95% were seen once; the top ten hold approximately 0.11%. Sequencing was done on a sample of naive CD8+ T cells sorted from blood. These receptors were obtained from a woman in her twenties or thirties in good health.

The CDR3 DNA reads TGCAGCGTCGCCACATCGGAGCGGGGGGGGCGCGAGCAGTACTTC. This codes for CSVATSERGGREQYF. V is TRBV29-1 and J is TRBJ2-5; TRBD2 agrees at 10 bases. The assigned J gene may be wrong: the sequence end matches TRBJ2-7 better. This CDR3 comprises 15 residues. The germline gives CDR1 SQVTM, CDR2 ANQGSEA.

This clone was picked up one time. The chain employs TRBV5-4 and TRBJ1-2; 7 bases map to TRBD1. The CDR3 extends over 14 amino acids. CDR1 is SGHNT and CDR2 is YYREEE in the germline V gene (reference sequence). The junction had 6 bases not matched to a gene; V was cut back by 3 bases and J by 4 bases. CDR3 in DNA: TGTGCCAGCAGCTCCGACAGGGTAGGCTATGGCTACACCTTC. Translating it yields CASSSDRVGYGYTF.

The chain recombines TRBV4-1 with TRBJ2-2; TRBD2 agrees at 9 bases. This CDR3 spans 15 amino acids. Germline V CDR1 and CDR2: MGHRA, YSYEKL. The trim removed 1 base at V and 5 bases at J, leaving 2 bases unmatched. The CDR3 nucleotides read TGCGCCAGCAGCCAAGCTAGCGGGATTACCGGGGAGCTGTTTTTT. It encodes CASSQASGITGELFF.

V gene TRBV27 combines with J gene TRBJ2-7; 10 positions match TRBD1. This CDR3 is 16 amino acids long. J lost 1 base, V lost 6 bases, and 9 bases had no gene match. CDR1 is MNHEY, CDR2 SMNVEV, per germline (reference sequence). CDR3 loop: CASRSQGQGGSYEQYF. The CDR3 DNA is TGTGCCAGCAGATCCCAAGGACAGGGGGGGTCCTACGAGCAGTACTTC.

The chain recombines TRBV27 with TRBJ2-1; 8 bases match TRBD2. Losses at the gene ends were 5 bases for V and 7 bases for J; bases not matched to a gene: 13. The CDR3 is 16 residues long. Germline V lookup: CDR1 MNHEY, CDR2 SMNVEV (reference sequence). The CDR3 loop reads CASSPSAGETENEQFF. The CDR3 DNA follows: TGTGCCAGCAGTCCATCAGCGGGAGAAACGGAAAATGAGCAGTTCTTC.

V usage is TRBV7-9 and J usage is TRBJ2-5, with a possible D match to TRBD1 (5 bases). The V gene lost 4 bases and the J gene lost 5 bases, with 8 bases spanning the gap. Per the germline V gene, CDR1 is SEHNR and CDR2 is FQNEAQ (reference sequence). The CDR3 runs to 12 residues. The DNA of the CDR3 is TGTGCCAGCAGCTCAGGGCGGGAGACCCAGTACTTC. Protein sequence: CASSSGRETQYF.

The chain links TRBV5-1 to TRBJ2-7, with 8 bases identical to TRBD1. The CDR3 spans 14 residues. After removal of 2 bases from V and 6 bases from J, the junction contained 7 bases not matched to a gene. Germline-derived CDR1 and CDR2 are SGHRS and YFSETQ. Here the CDR3 reads CASSFYGQGSEQYF. The CDR3 DNA reads as TGCGCCAGCAGCTTCTACGGACAGGGTTCCGAGCAGTACTTC.